This record covers a single T cell receptor (beta chain). The antigen remains unidentified. At the DNA level, this CDR3 is encoded by other sequences in the same sample as well. Per the germline V gene, CDR1 is SGHTA and CDR2 is FQGNSA. The V segment lost 1 base and the J segment 4 bases; nucleotides outside the gene matches: 2. CDR3 length: 15 residues. Amplification used 60 Vbeta primers and 13 Jbeta primers. The protocol was immunoSEQ multiplex PCR, while the TCRdb copy is restricted to in-frame clones and leaves out a portion. The sample gives around 110,000 clones, less than 70% of which show up once; 2.2% is in the top ten. This sample was included in a study of cytomegalovirus exposure and HLA in healthy donors. The study's findings and limits: There was a cluster of highly shared sequence variants that was likely a sequencing artifact. An ancestry cluster, one associated with Asian ancestry, reportedly showed fewer N-insertions than the approximately 670-donor mean in a later analysis. In vitro experiments confirmed that a few CMV-associated chains were specific for CMV antigens. When analyzed later, the rates of TCR association showed variation by HLA locus, with DRB1 the most and HLA-C the fewest.

This clonotype was obtained from a woman in her twenties or thirties in good health and CMV-seronegative. Sequenced sample: PBMCs. This rearrangement joins TRBV7-2 to TRBJ2-7; 12 bases agree with TRBD1. CDR3 residues: CASSLVGQGAYEQYF. In DNA, the CDR3 is TGTGCCAGCAGCTTAGTGGGACAGGGGGCGTACGAGCAGTACTTC.